These 18 T cell receptor beta chains were sequenced from one sample in a study of blood T cell repertoires in COVID-19. TCRdb keeps only in-frame clones here, not all; method: immunoSEQ multiplex PCR. The sample lists over 150,000 clones, approximately 90% occurring once. The source material was peripheral blood. The receptors originated from a young man with COVID-19, enrolled during active disease.

This clone was observed once. The chain carries TRBV5-6 and TRBJ2-5, with TRBD1 as a possible D gene (5 bases). The CDR3 is 14 residues long. V lost 4 bases, J lost 5 bases, and 15 bases lay in between. CDR1 and CDR2 from the germline V gene are SGHDT and YYEEEE. The CDR3 DNA follows: TGTGCCAGCAGCCCTACATACAGGAGTGAGACCCAGTACTTC. This gives the protein CASSPTYRSETQYF.

The genes are TRBV6-7 and TRBJ1-1; TRBD1 matches at 10 bases. TRBV6-7 counts as an open reading frame of uncertain function. The J segment lost 5 bases and the V segment lost 7 bases, leaving 7 bases of the junction unmatched. This CDR3 is 14 amino acids long. This chain's CDR3 is CASTRRDRGTEAFF. CDR3 in DNA: TGTGCCAGCACCCGACGGGACAGGGGAACTGAAGCTTTCTTT.

This sequence joins TRBV19 and TRBJ1-1, with D uncertain. The CDR3 has 15 residues. V dropped 7 bases and J dropped 8 bases, with 23 bases sitting between them. Per the germline V gene, CDR1 is LNHDA and CDR2 is SQIVND (reference sequence). CDR3 in DNA: TGTGCCAGTACCCAATACCCGGGAGCGCCGCCCGAAGCTTTCTTT. Protein: CASTQYPGAPPEAFF.

This clone was counted between two and nine times. This chain links TRBV3-1 (or the pseudogene TRBV3-2) with TRBJ1-3; D gene unclear. The germline gives CDR1 LGHDT, CDR2 YNNKEL (reference sequence). The CDR3 sequence is 16 residues long. V was cut by 4 bases and J by 0 bases, with 13 bases left in between. In DNA form, the CDR3 reads TGTGCCAGCAGCCGCCTCCGACAAGGCTCTGGAAACACCATATATTTT. The encoded protein is CASSRLRQGSGNTIYF.

The chain employs TRBV11-2 and TRBJ1-3; tentative D call: TRBD1 (6 bases). Looked up from germline, CDR1 is SGHAT and CDR2 is FQNNGV. V was clipped by 5 bases and J by 0 bases, with 11 bases between them. The length of the CDR3 is 15 residues. In DNA form, the CDR3 reads TGTGCCAGCAGCCCCGGGACATACTCTGGAAACACCATATATTTT. Translation gives CASSPGTYSGNTIYF.

V and J are TRBV4-1 and TRBJ1-2, with 7 positions matching TRBD1. CDR3 length: 16 amino acids. J lost 10 bases, V lost 2 bases, and 16 bases had no gene match. The germline gives CDR1 MGHRA, CDR2 YSYEKL. The CDR3 bases are TGCGCCAGCAGCCAAAATCCAAGGGGACAGAAGAGCGACTACACCTTC. This gives the protein CASSQNPRGQKSDYTF.

The rearrangement uses TRBV7-9 and TRBJ2-7; D not certain. Trimming cost V 6 bases and J 5 bases, with 14 bases left between them. Germline-derived CDR1 and CDR2 are SEHNR and FQNEAQ (reference sequence). This CDR3 has 13 amino acids. The CDR3 region is CASRSTSINEQYF. CDR3 bases: TGTGCCAGCAGATCCACAAGTATCAACGAGCAGTACTTC.

The V call is TRBV4-1, the J call TRBJ2-3; 7 nucleotides align to TRBD2. Germline lookup yields CDR1 MGHRA and CDR2 YSYEKL. The CDR3 is 16 residues long. V trimming: 4 bases; J trimming: 1 base; junction bases outside the gene matches: 8. DNA for the CDR3: TGCGCCAGCAGCCCACCCTTCCTAGCGGGCACAGATACGCAGTATTTT. Its translation: CASSPPFLAGTDTQYF.

The chain has TRBV7-2 and TRBJ2-7; D possibly corresponds to TRBD1 (5 bases). CDR3 length: 12 amino acids. The germline V gene has CDR1 SGHTA and CDR2 FQGNSA. V lost 6 bases and J 2 bases, leaving 8 bases between the germline ends. CDR3 sequence reads: CASRGPTYEQYF. As DNA, the CDR3 is TGTGCCAGCAGGGGGCCTACCTACGAGCAGTACTTC.

This chain links TRBV7-2 with TRBJ1-1; D is uncertain. CDR1 and CDR2 from the germline V gene are SGHTA and FQGNSA. Trimming left V 0 bases short and J 0 bases short, with 5 bases between. This CDR3 contains 14 residues. Written as DNA, the CDR3 is TGTGCCAGCAGCTTAGCTCGGTTGAACACTGAAGCTTTCTTT. It codes for CASSLARLNTEAFF.

The chain has TRBV18 and TRBJ2-2; no clear D gene. Germline V CDR1 and CDR2: KGHSH, LQKENI. The CDR3 length is 12 residues. Deletions cut 2 bases from V and 5 bases from J, with 3 bases between. CDR3 in DNA: TGTGCCAGCTCACCAGTAACCGGGGAGCTGTTTTTT. Its translation is CASSPVTGELFF.

The V gene is TRBV7-9, the J gene TRBJ1-1; D remains ambiguous. With 2 bases removed from V and 0 bases from J, the gap between germline ends came to 4 bases. The CDR3 is 13 residues long. In germline, CDR1 is SEHNR, CDR2 FQNEAQ (reference sequence). DNA of the CDR3: TGTGCCAGCAGCTTACCTTTGAACACTGAAGCTTTCTTT. Translating gives CASSLPLNTEAFF.

This chain uses TRBV27 with TRBJ1-1; 7 nucleotides line up with TRBD1. Germline CDR1 is MNHEY and CDR2 is SMNVEV (reference sequence). CDR3 size: 14 residues. V lost 4 bases and J lost 0; bases outside the gene matches: 2. The CDR3 DNA sequence: TGTGCCAGCAGTTCCAGGGGGGTGAACACTGAAGCTTTCTTT. Amino acids: CASSSRGVNTEAFF.

V and J are TRBV10-3 and TRBJ2-3, with 15 bases that match TRBD2. The germline V gene has CDR1 ENHRY and CDR2 SYGVKD. This CDR3 contains 15 residues. Trimming took 11 bases from V and 3 from J; bases not matched to a gene: 6. CDR3 in amino acids: CASGTSGRPTDTQYF. CDR3 sequence (DNA): TGTGCCTCGGGGACTAGCGGGAGGCCGACAGATACGCAGTATTTT.

This chain uses TRBV30 with TRBJ2-1, with a possible D match to TRBD2 (5 bases). Deletions cut 2 bases from V and 8 bases from J, with 10 bases between. Germline V gene data show CDR1 as GTSNPN and CDR2 as SVGIG (reference sequence). CDR3 size: 12 residues. This chain's CDR3 is CAWSIGVDEQFF. The CDR3 DNA is TGTGCCTGGAGTATCGGGGTAGATGAGCAGTTCTTC. The full variable domain, rest sourced from reference TRBV30 and TRBJ2-1, is SQTIHQWPATLVQPVGSPLSLECTVEGTSNPNLYWYRQAAGRGLQLLFYSVGIGQISSEVPQNLSASRPQDRQFILSSKKLLLSDSGFYLCAWSIGVDEQFFGPGTRLTVL.

The table lists this clone with a few counts. The chain has TRBV18 and TRBJ2-7; TRBD1 agrees at 10 bases. The CDR3 loop spans 15 amino acids. V dropped 3 bases and J dropped 4; count of bases not matched to a gene: 6. Germline V gene data show CDR1 as KGHSH and CDR2 as LQKENI. In DNA, the CDR3 is TGTGCCAGCTCACCCTCGACAGGGGGCATGTACGAGCAGTACTTC. Amino acids: CASSPSTGGMYEQYF.

The chain combines TRBV27 with TRBJ2-7; D is possibly TRBD1 (5 bases). This CDR3 has 10 amino acids. Germline V CDR1 and CDR2: MNHEY, SMNVEV (reference sequence). V lost 11 bases and J 4 bases, leaving 9 bases between the germline ends. The CDR3 protein is CAGNRYEQYF. DNA for the CDR3: TGTGCCGGGAACAGGTACGAGCAGTACTTC.

The chain recombines TRBV4-3 with TRBJ2-6; weak D call: TRBD2 (5 bases). Germline-derived CDR1 and CDR2 are LGHNA and YSLEER. The length of the CDR3 is 16 residues. The V end was cut by 7 bases, the J end by 4 bases, with 17 bases between. The CDR3 DNA sequence: TGCGCCAGCAACTCCCCCGGGGTCCTAGGGGCCAACGTCCTGACTTTC. The encoded protein is CASNSPGVLGANVLTF.